This T cell receptor (beta chain) was recovered during a study of blood T cell repertoires in COVID-19. Overall study: Spain, Italy and the United States supplied samples that represented acute and convalescent COVID-19. Nucleic acid was either cDNA or gDNA, and it came from T cells, B-cell-depleted T cells, or PBMCs.

Which cohort a participant joined came from the clinical history participants gave. As originally analysed: Researchers report that nucleated cell counts were estimated from reference gene primer amplification. Some clones are missing from TCRdb's copy, which holds only in-frame ones; the method was immunoSEQ multiplex PCR. V and J calls and clone size follow that table, whereas D and trimming were derived from the DNA. In the table there are 250,000 or so clones, around 93% of which are singletons. The germline V gene encodes CDR1 SEHNR and CDR2 FQNEAQ (reference sequence). There are 16 residues in the CDR3. Trimming removed 2 bases from V and 15 bases from J; junction bases left unmatched: 18.

The sample taken for sequencing was PBMCs or T cells enriched from blood (not recorded which). The rearrangement uses TRBV7-9 and TRBJ2-1, with 8 bases matching TRBD1. The clonotype was recovered from a human donor in a cohort exposed to, infected with or recovered from COVID-19 (not recorded which). The donor label of this sample is uncertain. The CDR3 spells CASSLRVRQGALVWFF. The CDR3 coding sequence is TGTGCCAGCAGCTTACGGGTCCGGCAGGGGGCGCTTGTTTGGTTCTTC.